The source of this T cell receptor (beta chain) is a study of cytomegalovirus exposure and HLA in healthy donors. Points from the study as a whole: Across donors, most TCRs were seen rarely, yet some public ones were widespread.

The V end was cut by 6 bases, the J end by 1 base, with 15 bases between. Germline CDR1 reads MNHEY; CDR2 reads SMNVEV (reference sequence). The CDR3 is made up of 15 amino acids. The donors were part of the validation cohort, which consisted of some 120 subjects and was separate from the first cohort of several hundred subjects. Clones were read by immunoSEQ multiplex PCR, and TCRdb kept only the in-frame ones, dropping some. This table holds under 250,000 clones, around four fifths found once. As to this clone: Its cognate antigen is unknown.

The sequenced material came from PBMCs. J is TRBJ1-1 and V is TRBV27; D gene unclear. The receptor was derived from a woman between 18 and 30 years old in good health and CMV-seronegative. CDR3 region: CASSHSGRENTEAFF. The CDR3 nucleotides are TGTGCCAGCAGCCACTCAGGCCGGGAGAACACTGAAGCTTTCTTT.